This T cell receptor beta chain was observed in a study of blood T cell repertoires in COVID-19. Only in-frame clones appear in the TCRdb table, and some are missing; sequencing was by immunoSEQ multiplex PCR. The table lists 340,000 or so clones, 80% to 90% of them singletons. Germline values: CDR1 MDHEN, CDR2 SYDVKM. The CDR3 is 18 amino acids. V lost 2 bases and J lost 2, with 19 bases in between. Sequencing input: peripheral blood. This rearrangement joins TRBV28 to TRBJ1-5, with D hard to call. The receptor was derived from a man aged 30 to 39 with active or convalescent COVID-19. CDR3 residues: CASSLEQIVGYGNQPQHF. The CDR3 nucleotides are TGTGCCAGCAGTTTAGAGCAGATAGTGGGCTATGGCAATCAGCCCCAGCATTTT.